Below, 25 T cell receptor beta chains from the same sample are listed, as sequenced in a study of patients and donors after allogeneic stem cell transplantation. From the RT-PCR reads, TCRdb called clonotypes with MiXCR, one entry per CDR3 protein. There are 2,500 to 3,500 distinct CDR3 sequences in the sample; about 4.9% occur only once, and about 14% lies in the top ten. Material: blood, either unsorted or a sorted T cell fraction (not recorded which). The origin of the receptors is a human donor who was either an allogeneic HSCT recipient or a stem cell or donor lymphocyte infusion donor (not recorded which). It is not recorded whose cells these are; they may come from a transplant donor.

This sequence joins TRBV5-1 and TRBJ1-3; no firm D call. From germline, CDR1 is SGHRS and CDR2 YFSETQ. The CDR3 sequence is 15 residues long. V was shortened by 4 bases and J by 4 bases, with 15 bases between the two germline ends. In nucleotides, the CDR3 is TGCGCCAGCAGCCCACCGGTGGCTTCGGGAAACACCATATATTTT. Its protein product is CASSPPVASGNTIYF.

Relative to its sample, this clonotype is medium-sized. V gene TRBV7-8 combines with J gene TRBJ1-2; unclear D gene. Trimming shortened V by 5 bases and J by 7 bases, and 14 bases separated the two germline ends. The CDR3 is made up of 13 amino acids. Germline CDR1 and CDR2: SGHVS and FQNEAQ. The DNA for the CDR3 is TGTGCCAGCAGCGTCCGAGGGCCCAGTGGCTACACCTTC. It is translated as CASSVRGPSGYTF.

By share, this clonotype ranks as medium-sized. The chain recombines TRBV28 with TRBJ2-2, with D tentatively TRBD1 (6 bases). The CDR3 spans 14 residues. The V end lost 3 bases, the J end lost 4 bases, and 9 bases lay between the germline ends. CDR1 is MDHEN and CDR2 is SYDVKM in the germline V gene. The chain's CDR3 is CASSLGTPTGELFF. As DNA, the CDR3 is TGTGCCAGCAGTTTGGGGACACCCACCGGGGAGCTGTTTTTT.

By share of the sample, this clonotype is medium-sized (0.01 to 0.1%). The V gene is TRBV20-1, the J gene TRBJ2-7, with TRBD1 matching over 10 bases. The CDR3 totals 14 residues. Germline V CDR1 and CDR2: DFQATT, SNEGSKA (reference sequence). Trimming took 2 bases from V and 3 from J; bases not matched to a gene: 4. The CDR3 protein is CSARTGQGIYEQYF. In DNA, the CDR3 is TGCAGTGCTAGAACGGGACAGGGGATCTACGAGCAGTACTTC.

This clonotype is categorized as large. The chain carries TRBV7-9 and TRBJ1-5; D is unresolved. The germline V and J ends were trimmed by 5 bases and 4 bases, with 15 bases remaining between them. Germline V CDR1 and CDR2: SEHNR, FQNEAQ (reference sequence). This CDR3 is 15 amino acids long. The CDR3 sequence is CASSRSSGENQPQHF. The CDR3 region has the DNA TGTGCCAGCAGCCGTAGTAGCGGGGAAAATCAGCCCCAGCATTTT.

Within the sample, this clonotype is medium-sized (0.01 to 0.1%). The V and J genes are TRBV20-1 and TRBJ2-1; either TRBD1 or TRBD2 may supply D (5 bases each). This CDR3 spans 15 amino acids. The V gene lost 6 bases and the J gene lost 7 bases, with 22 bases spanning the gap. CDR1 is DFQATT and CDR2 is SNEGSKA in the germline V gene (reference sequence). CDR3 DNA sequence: TGCAGTGCCAAAACTCCGGGACCGAGAGGTAATGAGCAGTTCTTC. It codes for CSAKTPGPRGNEQFF.

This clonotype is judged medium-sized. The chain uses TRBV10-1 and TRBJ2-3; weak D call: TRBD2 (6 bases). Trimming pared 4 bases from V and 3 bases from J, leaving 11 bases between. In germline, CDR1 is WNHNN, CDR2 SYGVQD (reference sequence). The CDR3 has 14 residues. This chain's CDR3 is CASSAFLATDTQYF. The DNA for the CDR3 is TGCGCCAGCAGTGCGTTTCTAGCGACAGATACGCAGTATTTT.

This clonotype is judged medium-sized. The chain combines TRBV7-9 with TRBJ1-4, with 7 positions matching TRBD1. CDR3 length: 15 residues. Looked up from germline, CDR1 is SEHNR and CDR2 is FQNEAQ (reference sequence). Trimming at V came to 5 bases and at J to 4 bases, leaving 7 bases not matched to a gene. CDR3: CASSPGTADNEKLFF. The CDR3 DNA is TGTGCCAGCAGCCCAGGGACAGCTGATAATGAAAAACTGTTTTTT.

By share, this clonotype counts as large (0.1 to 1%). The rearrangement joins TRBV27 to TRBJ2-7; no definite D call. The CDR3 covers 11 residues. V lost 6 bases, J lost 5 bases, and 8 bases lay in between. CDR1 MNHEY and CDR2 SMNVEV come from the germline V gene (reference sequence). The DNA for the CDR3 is TGTGCCAGCAGCGCTTGGGACGAGCAGTACTTC. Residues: CASSAWDEQYF.

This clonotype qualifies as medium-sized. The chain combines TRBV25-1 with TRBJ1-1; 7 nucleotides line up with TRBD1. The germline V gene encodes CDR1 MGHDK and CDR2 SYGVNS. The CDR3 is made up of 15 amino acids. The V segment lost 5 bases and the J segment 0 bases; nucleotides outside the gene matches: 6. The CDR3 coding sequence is TGTGCCAGCAGTCCATACAGGGGAATGAACACTGAAGCTTTCTTT. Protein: CASSPYRGMNTEAFF.

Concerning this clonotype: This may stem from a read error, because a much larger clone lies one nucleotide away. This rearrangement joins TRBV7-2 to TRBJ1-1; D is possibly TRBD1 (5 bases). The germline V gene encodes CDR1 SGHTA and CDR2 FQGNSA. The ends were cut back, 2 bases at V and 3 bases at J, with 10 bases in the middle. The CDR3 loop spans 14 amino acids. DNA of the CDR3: TGTGCCAGCAGCTTATGGGGGTCTTACACTGAAGCTTTCTTT. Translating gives CASSLWGSYTEAFF.

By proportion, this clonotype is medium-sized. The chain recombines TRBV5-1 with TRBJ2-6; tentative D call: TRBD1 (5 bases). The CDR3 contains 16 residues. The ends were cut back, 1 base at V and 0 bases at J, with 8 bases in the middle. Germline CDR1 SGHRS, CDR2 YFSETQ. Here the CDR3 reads CASSLTTVSGANVLTF. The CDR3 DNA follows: TGCGCCAGCAGCTTGACGACAGTCTCTGGGGCCAACGTCCTGACTTTC.

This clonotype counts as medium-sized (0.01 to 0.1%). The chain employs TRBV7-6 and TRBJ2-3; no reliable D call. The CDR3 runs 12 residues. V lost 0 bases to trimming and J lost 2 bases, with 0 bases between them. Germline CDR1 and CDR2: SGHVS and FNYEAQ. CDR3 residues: CASSLATDTQYF. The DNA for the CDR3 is TGTGCCAGCAGCTTAGCCACAGATACGCAGTATTTT. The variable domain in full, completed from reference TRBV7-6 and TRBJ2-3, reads GAGVSQSPRYKVTKRGQDVALRCDPISGHVSLYWYRQALGQGPEFLTYFNYEAQQDKSGLPNDRFSAERPEGSISTLTIQRTEQRDSAMYRCASSLATDTQYFGPGTRLTVL.

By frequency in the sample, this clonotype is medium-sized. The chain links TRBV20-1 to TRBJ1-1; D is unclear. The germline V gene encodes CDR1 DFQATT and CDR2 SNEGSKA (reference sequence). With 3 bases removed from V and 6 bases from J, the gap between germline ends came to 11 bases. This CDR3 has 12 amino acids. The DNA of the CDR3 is TGCAGTGCTAGTCGGACTAAGTCTGAAGCTTTCTTT. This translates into CSASRTKSEAFF.

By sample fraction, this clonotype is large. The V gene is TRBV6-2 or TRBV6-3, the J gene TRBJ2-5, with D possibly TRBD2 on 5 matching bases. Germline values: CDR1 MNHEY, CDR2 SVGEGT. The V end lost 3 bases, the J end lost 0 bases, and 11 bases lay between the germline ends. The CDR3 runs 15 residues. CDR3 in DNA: TGTGCCAGCAGTTATGAGGGCACCAACCAAGAGACCCAGTACTTC. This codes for CASSYEGTNQETQYF.

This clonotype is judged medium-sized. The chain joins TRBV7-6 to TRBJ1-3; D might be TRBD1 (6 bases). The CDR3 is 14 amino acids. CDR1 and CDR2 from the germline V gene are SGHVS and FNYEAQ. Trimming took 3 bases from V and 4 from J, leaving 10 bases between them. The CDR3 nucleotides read TGTGCCAGCAGCTTCCGGACAGACGGAAACACCATATATTTT. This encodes CASSFRTDGNTIYF.

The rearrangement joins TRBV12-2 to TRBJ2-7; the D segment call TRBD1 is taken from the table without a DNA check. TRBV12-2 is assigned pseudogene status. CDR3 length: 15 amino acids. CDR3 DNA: TGTGCAAGTCGCTTAGATTTTGGACAGGGGCGCGAGCAGTACTTC. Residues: CASRLDFGQGREQYF.

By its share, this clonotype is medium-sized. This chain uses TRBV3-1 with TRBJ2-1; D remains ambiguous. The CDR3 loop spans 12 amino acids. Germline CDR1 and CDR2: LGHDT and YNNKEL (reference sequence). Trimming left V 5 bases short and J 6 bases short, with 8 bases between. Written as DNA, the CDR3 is TGTGCCAGCAGCTACTACCGCAATGAGCAGTTCTTC. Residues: CASSYYRNEQFF.

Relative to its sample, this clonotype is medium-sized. CDR3 bases: TGTGCCAGCAGCAAGGGGGATAGGAGAAACATTCAGTACTTC. Translation: CASSKGDRRNIQYF. The gene calls are TRBV7-9 and TRBJ2-4; perhaps TRBD1 as D (6 bases). There are 14 residues in the CDR3. Trimming stripped 5 bases from V and 6 bases from J, with 14 bases between. Germline V lookup: CDR1 SEHNR, CDR2 FQNEAQ (reference sequence).

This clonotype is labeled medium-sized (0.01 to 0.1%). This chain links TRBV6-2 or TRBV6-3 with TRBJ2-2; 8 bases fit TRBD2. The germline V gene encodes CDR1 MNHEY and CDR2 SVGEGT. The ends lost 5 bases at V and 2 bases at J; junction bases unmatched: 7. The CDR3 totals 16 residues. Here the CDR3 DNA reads TGTGCCAGCAGTAGACTCGGGACTAGAAACACCGGGGAGCTGTTTTTT. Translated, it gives CASSRLGTRNTGELFF.

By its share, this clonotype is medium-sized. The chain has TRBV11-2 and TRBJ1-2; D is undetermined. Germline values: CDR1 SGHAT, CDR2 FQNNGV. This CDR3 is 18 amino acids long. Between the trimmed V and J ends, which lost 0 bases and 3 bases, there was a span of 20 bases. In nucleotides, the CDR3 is TGTGCCAGCAGCTTAGATCTTGAGTCGGCTAAAAGGGACTATGGCTACACCTTC. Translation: CASSLDLESAKRDYGYTF.

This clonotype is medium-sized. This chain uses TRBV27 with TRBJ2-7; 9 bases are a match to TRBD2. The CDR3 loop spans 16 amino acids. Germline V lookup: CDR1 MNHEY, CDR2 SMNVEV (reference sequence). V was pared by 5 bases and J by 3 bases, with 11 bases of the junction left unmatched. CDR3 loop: CASSPATSGSVYEQYF. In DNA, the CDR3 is TGTGCCAGCAGTCCCGCGACTAGCGGAAGCGTCTACGAGCAGTACTTC.

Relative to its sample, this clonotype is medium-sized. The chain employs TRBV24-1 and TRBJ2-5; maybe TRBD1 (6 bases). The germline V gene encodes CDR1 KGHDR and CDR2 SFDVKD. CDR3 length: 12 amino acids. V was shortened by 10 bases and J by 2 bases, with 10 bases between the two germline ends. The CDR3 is CATPDRQETQYF. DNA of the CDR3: TGTGCCACGCCGGACAGACAAGAGACCCAGTACTTC.

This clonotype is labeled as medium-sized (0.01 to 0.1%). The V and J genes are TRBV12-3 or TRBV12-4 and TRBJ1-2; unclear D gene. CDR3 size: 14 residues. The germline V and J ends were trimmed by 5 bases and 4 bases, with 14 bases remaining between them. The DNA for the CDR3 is TGTGCCAGCAGTCCCGGGTACGTGGGCTATGGCTACACCTTC. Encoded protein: CASSPGYVGYGYTF.

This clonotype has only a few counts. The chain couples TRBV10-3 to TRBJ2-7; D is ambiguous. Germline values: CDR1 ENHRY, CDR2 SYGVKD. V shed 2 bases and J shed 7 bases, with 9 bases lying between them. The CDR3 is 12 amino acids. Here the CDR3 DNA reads TGTGCCATCAGTGAGATTTCGAAGGAGCAGTACTTC. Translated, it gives CAISEISKEQYF.